This T cell receptor beta chain was profiled in a study of blood T cell repertoires in COVID-19. Study background: The United States, Italy and Spain were the sources of the acute and convalescent COVID-19 samples. PBMCs, B-cell-depleted T cells, or T cells provided the cDNA or gDNA that made up the material.

This clone was counted a single time. Authors' data handling: Researchers report that nucleated cell counts were estimated from reference gene primer amplification. The assay was immunoSEQ multiplex PCR, and TCRdb's table has in-frame clones only and misses some. V and J calls plus clone size are reproduced from that table; the DNA served to infer D and trimming. The sample holds hundreds of thousands of clones, around 87% seen once. This CDR3 has 15 amino acids. Germline V gene data show CDR1 as SGHAT and CDR2 as FQNNGV. V was trimmed by 5 bases and J by 5 bases, leaving 16 bases between them. This chain links TRBV11-2 with TRBJ2-1; D perhaps matches TRBD1 (6 bases). The receptor's source is a human donor in a cohort sampled during active COVID-19. The sequenced material came from peripheral blood. The CDR3 reads CASSPDSTGHNEQFF. The CDR3 DNA sequence: TGTGCCAGCAGCCCGGACAGTACTGGGCACAATGAGCAGTTCTTC.